This T cell receptor (beta chain) was captured by sequencing in a study of PD-L1 blockade in urothelial cancer. TCRdb's table, derived via immunoSEQ multiplex PCR, lists solely in-frame clones and lacks some. This table has about 73,000 clones, around 90% appearing once. Sample: PBMCs, taken around atezolizumab (anti-PD-L1) treatment. This TCR derives from a man in his 60s with urothelial cancer.

Written as DNA, the CDR3 is TGTGCCAGCAGCTTACGGACAGATAACCGGAACGAGCAGTACTTC. It translates to CASSLRTDNRNEQYF. The rearrangement uses TRBV7-9 and TRBJ2-7; maybe TRBD1 (6 bases). Germline-derived CDR1 and CDR2 are SEHNR and FQNEAQ (reference sequence). The CDR3 covers 15 residues. The V gene lost 2 bases and the J gene lost 5 bases, with 16 bases spanning the gap. Full variable domain (remainder filled in from reference TRBV7-9 and TRBJ2-7): DTGVSQNPRHKITKRGQNVTFRCDPISEHNRLYWYRQTLGQGPEFLTYFQNEAQLEKSRLLSDRFSAERPKGSFSTLEIQRTEQGDSAMYLCASSLRTDNRNEQYFGPGTRLTVT.